The 25 T cell receptor beta chains reported below all come from one sample, sequenced in a study of blood T cell repertoires in COVID-19. Repertoires were generated with immunoSEQ multiplex PCR, while TCRdb's copy carries only in-frame clones and drops some. Here the sample spans about 100,000 clones, almost 80% being singletons. The sequenced material came from peripheral blood. All receptors come from a woman in her seventies with acute or convalescent COVID-19.

CDR3 coding DNA: TGTGCCAGCAGTTTCCCCACAGGGGTGAACACTGAAGCTTTCTTT. Its protein is CASSFPTGVNTEAFF. The V call is TRBV6-2 or TRBV6-3, the J call TRBJ1-1; 7 bases fit TRBD1. This CDR3 has 15 amino acids. V was clipped by 4 bases and J by 0 bases; unmatched bases: 5. Germline CDR1 and CDR2: MNHEY and SVGEGT.

This clone was detected a few times. The chain carries TRBV6-5 and TRBJ1-1; 9 positions agree with TRBD1. Per germline, CDR1 MNHEY and CDR2 SVGAGI. V dropped 5 bases and J dropped 1; count of bases not matched to a gene: 5. The CDR3 contains 15 residues. CDR3 in amino acids: CASSSPGQGNTEAFF. The CDR3 coding sequence is TGTGCCAGCAGTAGTCCGGGACAGGGGAACACTGAAGCTTTCTTT.

This clone was recorded once. The rearrangement uses TRBV11-2 and TRBJ2-3, with 12 bases aligning to TRBD2. The CDR3 is made up of 18 amino acids. V gave up 0 bases and J gave up 6 bases; unmatched junction bases: 10. Germline V CDR1 and CDR2: SGHAT, FQNNGV. In DNA form, the CDR3 reads TGTGCCAGCAGCTTAGATCGGGCTAGCGGGGGGGATCGCGATACGCAGTATTTT. It encodes CASSLDRASGGDRDTQYF.

This chain connects TRBV6-5 to TRBJ1-5; TRBD1 is a possible D gene (5 bases). V was trimmed by 6 bases and J by 7 bases, leaving 16 bases between them. Germline lookup yields CDR1 MNHEY and CDR2 SVGAGI. This CDR3 region has 14 residues. The CDR3 DNA reads as TGTGCCAGCAGCGGGACCGCCGGAGGGCAGCCCCAGCATTTT. This translates into CASSGTAGGQPQHF.

The chain carries TRBV2 and TRBJ1-4, with 8 bases fitting TRBD1. The CDR3 totals 14 residues. Germline V CDR1 and CDR2: SNHLY, FYNNEI. V shed 8 bases and J 8 bases; nucleotides not matched to a gene: 10. The CDR3 sequence: CASLVQGAGEKLFF. In DNA, the CDR3 is TGTGCCAGCTTAGTCCAGGGGGCGGGAGAAAAACTGTTTTTT.

The J gene is TRBJ1-1, the V gene TRBV12-3 or TRBV12-4; D is unclear. This CDR3 spans 13 amino acids. V lost 6 bases and J 1 base, leaving 9 bases between the germline ends. The DNA for the CDR3 is TGTGCCAGCAGACCTCAGGCGAACACTGAAGCTTTCTTT. It yields the protein CASRPQANTEAFF.

The sample holds one count of this clone. This chain links TRBV30 with TRBJ2-3, with TRBD2 matching over 10 bases. V shed 4 bases and J 4 bases; nucleotides not matched to a gene: 11. Germline CDR1 and CDR2: GTSNPN and SVGIG (reference sequence). This CDR3 contains 16 residues. For the CDR3, the DNA is TGTGCCTGGACCGATACCCCTCTAGCGGGGGCAGATACGCAGTATTTT. Amino acid sequence: CAWTDTPLAGADTQYF.

The CDR3 coding sequence is TGTGCCAGCAGCGCCAGTCGTAAGGGGACAAGCTACGAGCAGTACGTC. It is translated as CASSASRKGTSYEQYV. The chain couples TRBV7-3 to TRBJ2-7, with TRBD1 as a possible D gene (6 bases). The germline V gene encodes CDR1 SGHTA and CDR2 FQGTGA. Trimming took off 5 bases at V and 3 bases at J, with 20 bases between the two ends. The CDR3 totals 16 residues.

The CDR3 sequence: CASSLRGEGETQYF. DNA for the CDR3: TGTGCCAGCAGCCTCAGGGGGGAAGGGGAGACCCAGTACTTC. The V and J genes are TRBV3-1 (or the pseudogene TRBV3-2) and TRBJ2-5; possibly TRBD1 for D (7 bases). V was clipped by 4 bases and J by 5 bases, with 14 bases between them. Germline CDR1 and CDR2: LGHDT and YNNKEL (reference sequence). CDR3 length: 14 residues.

The J gene is TRBJ1-3, the V gene TRBV12-5; the match to TRBD1 covers 7 bases. Unmatched junction bases numbered 2, after V lost 4 bases and J lost 2 bases. This CDR3 contains 14 residues. Germline CDR1 LGHNT, CDR2 FRNRAP. Here the CDR3 reads CASGSGQAGNTIYF. CDR3 bases: TGTGCTAGTGGTTCCGGACAGGCTGGAAACACCATATATTTT.

The chain is built from TRBV3-1 (or the pseudogene TRBV3-2) and TRBJ2-3; TRBD1 matches at 12 bases. CDR3 length equals 14 residues. Germline V gene data show CDR1 as LGHDT and CDR2 as YNNKEL (reference sequence). V shed 4 bases and J 6 bases; nucleotides not matched to a gene: 2. CDR3 in DNA: TGTGCCAGCAGCCGGGACAGGGGGCTGGATACGCAGTATTTT. Its translation: CASSRDRGLDTQYF.

This clone was found a few times. This chain joins TRBV27 and TRBJ2-3; 10 nucleotides agree with TRBD2. This CDR3 region has 17 residues. The germline V gene has CDR1 MNHEY and CDR2 SMNVEV (reference sequence). Trimming took 10 bases from V and 6 from J; bases not matched to a gene: 19. The CDR3: CATYAGSGGAGPDTQYF. CDR3 nucleotides: TGTGCCACGTACGCTGGGAGCGGGGGGGCCGGGCCCGATACGCAGTATTTT.

The rearrangement joins TRBV7-2 to TRBJ2-3; D is perhaps TRBD2 (6 bases). Germline values: CDR1 SGHTA, CDR2 FQGNSA. This CDR3 is built from 14 residues. V lost 5 bases and J lost 2, with 11 bases in between. As DNA, the CDR3 is TGTGCCAGCAGCCCAGAGCGGGTCACAGATACGCAGTATTTT. Translating gives CASSPERVTDTQYF. Looking up the rest from reference TRBV7-2 and TRBJ2-3 gives the full variable domain: GAGVSQSPSNKVTEKGKDVELRCDPISGHTALYWYRQSLGQGLEFLIYFQGNSAPDKSGLPSDRFSAERTGGSVSTLTIQRTQQEDSAVYLCASSPERVTDTQYFGPGTRLTVL.

The chain has TRBV12-3 or TRBV12-4 and TRBJ1-6; D is unclear. CDR3 length equals 13 residues. V dropped 8 bases and J dropped 8 bases, with 13 bases sitting between them. CDR3 loop: CASGGNRDSPLHF. The CDR3, as DNA: TGTGCCAGCGGAGGAAACAGAGATTCACCCCTCCACTTT.

The rearrangement uses TRBV19 and TRBJ1-4; 7 nucleotides line up with TRBD1. Germline assignment: CDR1 LNHDA and CDR2 SQIVND (reference sequence). The CDR3 loop spans 15 amino acids. Trimming took 5 bases from V and 8 from J; bases not matched to a gene: 11. Here the CDR3 reads CASSYRGGGGEKLFF. In DNA form, the CDR3 reads TGTGCCAGTAGTTACAGGGGCGGAGGAGGGGAAAAACTGTTTTTT.

J is TRBJ1-1 and V is TRBV5-1, with a weak D call TRBD1 (5 bases). This CDR3 is built from 15 residues. The V end was cut by 0 bases, the J end by 0 bases, with 9 bases between. The germline V gene encodes CDR1 SGHRS and CDR2 YFSETQ. Here the CDR3 DNA reads TGCGCCAGCAGCTTGGAAACAGGACTGAACACTGAAGCTTTCTTT. Translating gives CASSLETGLNTEAFF.

The chain employs TRBV10-3 and TRBJ1-2; 8 bases are shared with TRBD1. Germline V gene lookup returns CDR1 ENHRY and CDR2 SYGVKD. V lost 6 bases, J lost 0 bases, and 12 bases stayed unmatched. The CDR3 is 17 amino acids. The CDR3 coding sequence is TGTGCCATCAGAGGGACAGGCGGTACGGATACTAACTATGGCTACACCTTC. Translating gives CAIRGTGGTDTNYGYTF.

The chain combines TRBV7-9 with TRBJ2-2; TRBD2 agrees at 11 bases. Unmatched junction bases numbered 1, after V lost 3 bases and J lost 1 base. The CDR3 sequence is 16 residues long. Germline V gives CDR1 SEHNR, CDR2 FQNEAQ (reference sequence). The CDR3 region has the DNA TGTGCCAGCAGCTTTACTAGCGGGGGGAACACCGGGGAGCTGTTTTTT. Protein sequence: CASSFTSGGNTGELFF.

Only one count was recorded for this clone. For the CDR3, the DNA is TGTGCCAGCAGCTTGGAGGAGGGCTTATTCGCTGAAGCTTTCTTT. Translation: CASSLEEGLFAEAFF. The chain joins TRBV5-6 to TRBJ1-1; D gene ambiguous. Trimming cost V 0 bases and J 6 bases, with 15 bases left between them. Germline CDR1 is SGHDT and CDR2 is YYEEEE. This CDR3 contains 15 residues.

The V call is TRBV6-5, the J call TRBJ2-5; TRBD2 matches at 9 bases. J gave up 0 bases and V 7 bases, and 3 bases lay outside the gene matches. CDR3 length equals 14 residues. The germline CDR1 and CDR2 sequences are MNHEY and SVGAGI. CDR3 nucleotide sequence: TGTGCCAGCAAGTCTAGCGGGGACCAAGAGACCCAGTACTTC. Its translation: CASKSSGDQETQYF.

Concerning this clone itself: One junction end does not reproduce the germline sequence, and a read error may be involved. The V call is TRBV9, the J call TRBJ1-2, with 8 bases aligning to TRBD1. CDR3 length: 11 residues. The germline CDR1 and CDR2 sequences are SGDLS and YYNGEE. The CDR3 sequence is CASSAGTGLYF. The CDR3 DNA is TGTGCCAGCAGCGCCGGGACAGGCTTATACTTC.

This clone has only one observation. CDR3: CAWTLGSPLHF. The CDR3 DNA follows: TGTGCCTGGACACTCGGGTCACCCCTCCACTTT. The chain links TRBV30 to TRBJ1-6; D ambiguous. V lost 4 bases and J 10 bases, leaving 8 bases between the germline ends. This CDR3 comprises 11 residues. Germline V CDR1 and CDR2: GTSNPN, SVGIG (reference sequence).

The chain links TRBV10-3 to TRBJ2-3, with TRBD2 matching over 15 bases. Losses at the gene ends were 3 bases for V and 3 bases for J; bases not matched to a gene: 4. Germline loops: CDR1 ENHRY, CDR2 SYGVKD. This CDR3 contains 17 residues. The CDR3 protein is CAISEGLAGGSTDTQYF. CDR3 in DNA: TGTGCCATCAGTGAAGGACTAGCGGGGGGGTCGACAGATACGCAGTATTTT.

This chain links TRBV7-9 with TRBJ1-2; D is undetermined. The V gene's germline CDR1 is SEHNR and CDR2 FQNEAQ (reference sequence). The CDR3 loop spans 15 amino acids. Between the trimmed V and J ends, which lost 2 bases and 7 bases, there was a span of 17 bases. CDR3 sequence (DNA): TGTGCCAGCAGCTTATTCGGGTATGGTGAAGCTGGCTACACCTTC. It specifies CASSLFGYGEAGYTF.

The J gene is TRBJ2-4, the V gene TRBV11-2; 13 bases line up with TRBD2. CDR3 size: 17 residues. J lost 3 bases, V lost 4 bases, and 6 bases had no gene match. Germline CDR1 SGHAT, CDR2 FQNNGV. CDR3 coding DNA: TGTGCCAGCAGCTACCCTACTAGCGGGGGGGACAAAAACATTCAGTACTTC. It encodes CASSYPTSGGDKNIQYF.